A single sample gave rise to the 20 T cell receptor beta chains below, sequenced in a study of Tregs in tolerant kidney transplant recipients. Related graft donors supplied nonmyeloablative bone marrow transplants, and mixed chimerism was transient. This table comes from immunoSEQ multiplex PCR, and its TCRdb copy is limited to in-frame clones, with some not included. The repertoire consists of around 50,000 clones, with about 91% occurring once and the leading ten covering about 16%. Material: CD8+ T cells from blood (PBMCs), obtained 24 months after the transplant. The source is a human patient who received a combined kidney and bone marrow transplant. Some T cells may originate from the graft donor.

This rearrangement joins TRBV6-5 to TRBJ2-2, with 12 bases aligning to TRBD2. The germline V gene has CDR1 MNHEY and CDR2 SVGAGI. The CDR3 loop spans 15 amino acids. V gave up 4 bases and J gave up 6 bases; unmatched junction bases: 3. In nucleotides, the CDR3 is TGTGCCAGCAGTTGGACTAGCGGGACACCCGGGGAGCTGTTTTTT. The encoded protein is CASSWTSGTPGELFF.

The rearrangement uses TRBV7-6 and TRBJ2-1; D is unresolved. This CDR3 is 14 amino acids long. V was cut by 1 base and J by 3 bases, with 7 bases left in between. Germline V lookup: CDR1 SGHVS, CDR2 FNYEAQ. The chain's CDR3 is CASSLVSFYNEQFF. Written as DNA, the CDR3 is TGTGCCAGCAGCTTAGTCTCGTTCTACAATGAGCAGTTCTTC.

The CDR3 DNA reads TGTGCCAGCAGCCTATCGAAGCTCTACAATGAGCAGTTCTTC. Translation: CASSLSKLYNEQFF. J is TRBJ2-1 and V is TRBV7-6; no clear D. This CDR3 contains 14 residues. Germline-derived CDR1 and CDR2 are SGHVS and FNYEAQ. With 5 bases removed from V and 3 bases from J, the gap between germline ends came to 11 bases.

In this sample, this clone turned up once. The chain links TRBV6-1 to TRBJ2-1; the match to TRBD1 covers 9 bases. After removal of 0 bases from V and 8 bases from J, the junction contained 5 bases not matched to a gene. Germline loops: CDR1 MNHNS, CDR2 SASEGT. The CDR3 has 15 residues. In DNA form, the CDR3 reads TGTGCCAGCAGTGAAGCGCGGGACAGGGTAGATGAGCAGTTCTTC. As protein: CASSEARDRVDEQFF.

The chain has TRBV5-1 and TRBJ2-1; TRBD2 is a possible D gene (7 bases). V lost 7 bases and J 2 bases, leaving 13 bases between the germline ends. The germline V gene encodes CDR1 SGHRS and CDR2 YFSETQ. CDR3 length: 14 residues. Written as DNA, the CDR3 is TGCGCCAGCTTGGGAGGGGGGGCCTACAATGAGCAGTTCTTC. It is translated as CASLGGGAYNEQFF.

This chain uses TRBV4-1 with TRBJ2-7, with D possibly TRBD2 on 6 matching bases. The V gene's germline CDR1 is MGHRA and CDR2 YSYEKL. The CDR3 runs to 16 residues. Trimming left V 1 base short and J 4 bases short, with 17 bases between. CDR3 sequence reads: CASSQGRGTQLYEQYF. The DNA for the CDR3 is TGCGCCAGCAGCCAAGGTAGAGGGACTCAACTTTACGAGCAGTACTTC.

The rearrangement joins TRBV10-3 to TRBJ1-1; D is uncertain. This CDR3 spans 17 amino acids. The V gene's germline CDR1 is ENHRY and CDR2 SYGVKD. The V and J ends lost 10 bases and 3 bases respectively, with 27 bases between them. The chain's CDR3 is CASKTTIHGERDTEAFF. The CDR3 coding sequence is TGTGCCAGTAAAACCACCATCCACGGGGAGCGCGACACTGAAGCTTTCTTT.

This chain links TRBV7-9 with TRBJ2-3; D gene uncertain. There are 13 residues in the CDR3. The V gene lost 7 bases and the J gene lost 0 bases, with 8 bases spanning the gap. Germline V lookup: CDR1 SEHNR, CDR2 FQNEAQ (reference sequence). For the CDR3, the DNA is TGTGCCAGCACTTATCCTAGCACAGATACGCAGTATTTT. Translating it yields CASTYPSTDTQYF.

Here the CDR3 DNA reads TGTGCCACCAGCAGAGGGGGTCGGACAGCCTCTGGAAACACCATATATTTT. As protein: CATSRGGRTASGNTIYF. This rearrangement joins TRBV15 to TRBJ1-3, with D maybe TRBD1 (6 bases). Trimming shortened V by 1 base and J by 0 bases, and 13 bases separated the two germline ends. The CDR3 sequence is 17 residues long. Germline loops: CDR1 LNHNV, CDR2 YYDKDF (reference sequence).

The genes are TRBV4-1 and TRBJ2-7, with D possibly being TRBD1 (6 bases). The V and J ends lost 0 bases and 2 bases respectively, with 14 bases between them. Germline V gives CDR1 MGHRA, CDR2 YSYEKL. The CDR3 consists of 16 residues. The CDR3 region has the DNA TGCGCCAGCAGCCAAGAGATACAGGGACCGCCCTACGAGCAGTACTTC. Residues: CASSQEIQGPPYEQYF.

The gene calls are TRBV19 and TRBJ2-1, with a weak D call TRBD1 (6 bases). This CDR3 region has 13 residues. The V end was cut by 6 bases, the J end by 5 bases, with 11 bases between. The germline gives CDR1 LNHDA, CDR2 SQIVND (reference sequence). The CDR3 bases are TGTGCCAGTAGAACCGCAGGGGACAATGAGCAGTTCTTC. Translated: CASRTAGDNEQFF.

This chain joins TRBV9 and TRBJ2-2, with 12 bases aligning to TRBD2. CDR3 size: 15 residues. Trimming took 4 bases from V and 8 from J; bases not matched to a gene: 6. CDR1 is SGDLS and CDR2 is YYNGEE in the germline V gene. Here the CDR3 DNA reads TGTGCCAGCAGCCACGGACTAGCGGGACGAGGGGAGCTGTTTTTT. Its translation is CASSHGLAGRGELFF.

This chain connects TRBV5-1 to TRBJ2-1; 8 nucleotides line up with TRBD2. V lost 1 base to trimming and J lost 6 bases; unmatched junction nucleotides: 9. The CDR3 is 16 residues long. Germline V gene sequence: CDR1 SGHRS, CDR2 YFSETQ. CDR3 DNA: TGCGCCAGCAGCTTGACTAGCGGATCTTGGGGCAATGAGCAGTTCTTC. Translating gives CASSLTSGSWGNEQFF. The full variable domain, its missing parts supplied by reference TRBV5-1 and TRBJ2-1, is KAGVTQTPRYLIKTRGQQVTLSCSPISGHRSVSWYQQTPGQGLQFLFEYFSETQRNKGNFPGRFSGRQFSNSRSEMNVSTLELGDSALYLCASSLTSGSWGNEQFFGPGTRLTVL.

V and J are TRBV10-3 and TRBJ1-1, with D perhaps matching TRBD1 (5 bases). Trimming pared 3 bases from V and 2 bases from J, leaving 13 bases between. Germline V CDR1 and CDR2: ENHRY, SYGVKD. The CDR3 contains 15 residues. The CDR3 coding sequence is TGTGCCATCAGTGACGAAGGGGTCAATAACACTGAAGCTTTCTTT. Protein: CAISDEGVNNTEAFF.

This sequence joins TRBV9 and TRBJ2-2; 7 bases are a match to TRBD2. The CDR3 sequence is 15 residues long. V was pared by 0 bases and J by 1 base, with 0 bases of the junction left unmatched. CDR1 and CDR2 from the germline V gene are SGDLS and YYNGEE. CDR3 sequence (DNA): TGTGCCAGCAGCGTAGAGCGGGAGAACACCGGGGAGCTGTTTTTT. Its translation: CASSVERENTGELFF.

The J gene is TRBJ2-2, the V gene TRBV2; the match to TRBD1 covers 7 bases. Looked up from germline, CDR1 is SNHLY and CDR2 is FYNNEI. This CDR3 contains 15 residues. CDR3 sequence: CSSKPGQLVTGELFF. Here the CDR3 DNA reads TGTTCCTCGAAGCCGGGACAGTTGGTCACCGGGGAGCTGTTTTTT.

The chain carries TRBV6-5 and TRBJ2-5, with 10 bases that match TRBD2. CDR1 is MNHEY and CDR2 is SVGAGI in the germline V gene. Trimming removed 2 bases from V and 5 bases from J; junction bases left unmatched: 5. This CDR3 spans 15 amino acids. The DNA for the CDR3 is TGTGCCAGCAGTTACGCTAGCGGGAGTACCGAGACCCAGTACTTC. It encodes CASSYASGSTETQYF.

This clone was seen a single time. The genes are TRBV4-1 and TRBJ1-2, with D possibly being TRBD1 (6 bases). Trimming took off 4 bases at V and 2 bases at J, with 11 bases between the two ends. CDR1 and CDR2 from the germline V gene are MGHRA and YSYEKL. The CDR3 extends over 14 amino acids. The CDR3 region is CASSPLQGNYGYTF. The CDR3 DNA sequence: TGCGCCAGCAGCCCACTACAGGGAAACTATGGCTACACCTTC.

Worth noting for this clone: One end of the junction fails to match germline, which may point to a read error. The rearrangement uses TRBV27 and TRBJ2-7, with 8 nucleotides matching TRBD1. The germline V gene has CDR1 MNHEY and CDR2 SMNVEV (reference sequence). CDR3 size: 15 residues. CDR3 bases: TGTGCCAGCAGTCTATCCGGGACAGGCGAATACGAGCAGTACTTC. Encoded protein: CASSLSGTGEYEQYF.

The chain uses TRBV5-4 and TRBJ2-7; 7 nucleotides align to TRBD1. Germline CDR1 and CDR2: SGHNT and YYREEE (reference sequence). The CDR3 is made up of 12 amino acids. The V segment lost 2 bases and the J segment 6 bases; nucleotides outside the gene matches: 2. In DNA, the CDR3 is TGTGCCAGCAGCTTTGGGACAGTCGAGCAGTACTTC. Translating gives CASSFGTVEQYF.